These T cell receptor beta chains were read from a single sample in a study of regulatory T cells in long-lasting Graves disease. TCRdb called the multiplex PCR reads again in MiXCR, with one record for every CDR3 protein. The sample lists about 400,000 distinct CDR3 sequences; around 15% were seen once. The specimen comprised peripheral blood mononuclear cells (PBMCs), sampled at new diagnosis, from a patient treated with antithyroid drugs. These TCRs come from a female donor with Graves disease. The CDR3 runs from the conserved cysteine through the conserved F or W. A D gene is named only where the DNA matches it firmly. Clone size is given for some rows only: seen once, a few or many times, or a class if the clone is expanded.

clone_size,d_call,v_call,j_call,cdr3_nt,cdr3_aa
many,.,TRBV30,TRBJ2-7,TGTGCCTGGACCATGCACACCTTATCCTACGAGCAGTACTTC,CAWTMHTLSYEQYF
many,TRBD2,TRBV5-1,TRBJ2-7,TGCGCCACCCAACCGCTAGCGGGAGGGCCCCCCTACGAGCAGTACTTC,CATQPLAGGPPYEQYF
many,.,TRBV7-9,TRBJ2-3,TGTGCCAGCAGCTTAGGTATTACGCAGTATTTT,CASSLGITQYF
.,.,TRBV6-1,TRBJ2-3,TGTGCCAGCAGATCCGGGGGATACACAGATACGCAGTATTTT,CASRSGGYTDTQYF
few,TRBD1,TRBV19,TRBJ1-2,TGTGCCAGTAGTAGGACAGGGGAGGTCGAGGGCTACACCTTC,CASSRTGEVEGYTF
many,TRBD1,TRBV20-1,TRBJ1-5,TGCAGTGCTGCTCCCGGGACAGGAAGCAATCAGCCCCAGCATTTT,CSAAPGTGSNQPQHF
few,.,TRBV6-1,TRBJ1-1,TGTGCCAGCTTAACCTCGAACACTGAAGCTCTCTTT,CASLTSNTEALF
many,.,TRBV6-1,TRBJ1-1,TGTGCCAGCAGTGAAGGGGTCATGAACACTGAAGCTTTCTTT,CASSEGVMNTEAFF
many,.,TRBV29-1,TRBJ2-7,TGCAGCGTTGTCCTGGGAGACTCCTACGAGCAGTACTTC,CSVVLGDSYEQYF
few,.,TRBV5-6,TRBJ2-2,TGTGCCAGCGGACCCGGGACGGACTGCACCGGGGAGCTGTTTTTT,CASGPGTDCTGELFF
many,.,TRBV6-2/TRBV6-3,TRBJ2-3,TGTGCCAGCACCGAAGAGGGGACAGATACGCAGTATTTT,CASTEEGTDTQYF
many,.,TRBV7-2,TRBJ2-3,TGTGCCAGCCACTTACAGGGGCGGGGAGATACGCAGTATTTT,CASHLQGRGDTQYF
few,.,TRBV27,TRBJ2-1,TGTGCCAGCAGGCAGCGTGGAAACCCCAATGAGCAGTTCTTC,CASRQRGNPNEQFF
many,.,TRBV28,TRBJ2-4,TGTGCCACCAAGCATTCAGGGGAGGTGCCCAAAAACATTCAGTACTTC,CATKHSGEVPKNIQYF
.,.,TRBV29-1,TRBJ2-3,TGCAGCGTTGGGTGGGCGGGGAGCACAGATACGCAGTATTTT,CSVGWAGSTDTQYF
few,TRBD1,TRBV7-2,TRBJ1-3,TGTGCCAGCAGCTCAACTAAGGGGGCCCCTGGAAACACCATATATTTT,CASSSTKGAPGNTIYF
.,.,TRBV6-1,TRBJ2-2,TGTGCCAGCAAGGAGGGCCTGCCCCCCCCCGGGGAGCTGTTTTTT,CASKEGLPPPGELFF
many,.,TRBV10-3,TRBJ2-1,TGTGCCATCAGTGAGGGTTTTAGCAGCAATGAGCAGTTCTTC,CAISEGFSSNEQFF
many,TRBD1,TRBV5-6,TRBJ1-5,TGTGCCAGCAGCGCCCGGACAGGGTCTCAGCCCCAGCATTTT,CASSARTGSQPQHF
.,TRBD2,TRBV7-8,TRBJ2-7,TGTGCCAGCAGCCGCGACCCTAGCGGATCCTACGAGCAGTACTTC,CASSRDPSGSYEQYF
many,TRBD1,TRBV19,TRBJ1-6,TGTGCCAGTAGTATTTGGGACAGCGCCTGTAGCTGCGATTCACCCCTCCACTTT,CASSIWDSACSCDSPLHF
few,.,TRBV3-1,TRBJ2-1,TGTGCCAGCAGCCGACGGGAGATCTACAATGAGCAGTTCTTC,CASSRREIYNEQFF
few,TRBD1,TRBV27,TRBJ2-7,TGTGCCAGCAGTTGGGACTCCGGGACAGGGCTATACGAGCAGTACTTC,CASSWDSGTGLYEQYF
once,.,TRBV6-2/TRBV6-3,TRBJ2-5,TGTGCCAGCAGTGAATTTGGGACTCTAGAAAAGGAGTACTTC,CASSEFGTLEKEYF
.,TRBD1,TRBV4-1,TRBJ1-5,TGCGCCAGCAGCCAATTGATCCTACAGGGGGTATGGAATCAGCCCCAGCATTTT,CASSQLILQGVWNQPQHF
many,.,TRBV20-1,TRBJ2-1,TGCAGTCATAGAGGGGGTGAACTTAATGAGCAGTTCTTC,CSHRGGELNEQFF
many,.,TRBV11-1,TRBJ2-3,TGTGCCAGCAGCTTAGCGGAGGGCAGGTCAGATACGCAGTATTTT,CASSLAEGRSDTQYF
.,.,TRBV6-9,TRBJ1-5,TGTGCCAGCAGTTACCTTGCAGGGCGGCAGCCCCGGCATTTT,CASSYLAGRQPRHF
.,.,TRBV7-2,TRBJ2-2,TGTGCCAGCAGCTTAGTGGGATCCGGGGAGCTGTTTTTT,CASSLVGSGELFF
many,.,TRBV12-3/TRBV12-4,TRBJ1-5,TGTGCCAGCAGTAGGGGGGGCAGGAGGGGTCAGCCCCAGCATTTT,CASSRGGRRGQPQHF
many,.,TRBV12-3/TRBV12-4,TRBJ1-4,TGTGCCAGCAGTTTTCACTGGGGGGGGGATGAAAAACTGTTTTTT,CASSFHWGGDEKLFF
many,.,TRBV20-1,TRBJ1-2,TGCAGTGCTAGGGGGTTGGGAAGGGGCTACACCTTC,CSARGLGRGYTF
many,.,TRBV12-3/TRBV12-4,TRBJ1-5,TGTGCCAGCAGTCCCCCGGGGAGCCCCGGATATTATCAGCCCCAGCATTTT,CASSPPGSPGYYQPQHF
many,.,TRBV9,TRBJ2-1,TGTGCCAGCAGCGTAGGGGACGTGGGGGGTTGGAATGAGCAGTTCTTC,CASSVGDVGGWNEQFF
.,.,TRBV7-2,TRBJ2-5,TGTGCCAGCAGCTTAGTGACCCAGGGGAGCGCGTTCCAAGAGACCCAGTACTTC,CASSLVTQGSAFQETQYF
many,TRBD1,TRBV27,TRBJ2-3,TGTGCCAGCAGTTTATCCCTCACGACAGGGATCACAGATACGCAGTATTTT,CASSLSLTTGITDTQYF
many,.,TRBV20-1,TRBJ2-7,TGCAGTGCTAGCGGCGGCGGAGCGGGTAGCTGGCAGTACTTC,CSASGGGAGSWQYF
many,.,TRBV3-1,TRBJ2-3,TGTGCCAGCAGCCGAGAAACAGGGAGTCCAGATACGCAGTATTTT,CASSRETGSPDTQYF
few,.,TRBV20-1,TRBJ1-1,TGCAGTGCTAGAGATGGTAGGAACGCTGAAGCTTTCTTT,CSARDGRNAEAFF
.,.,TRBV24-1,TRBJ2-1,TGTGCCACAGAGACGGGTTTGGATGAGCAGTTCTTC,CATETGLDEQFF
many,TRBD1,TRBV13,TRBJ1-2,TGTGCCAGCAGCTTAGCGGTTCGGGGGACAGTCGAACCACTAAGCTATGGCTACACCTTC,CASSLAVRGTVEPLSYGYTF
.,.,TRBV7-2,TRBJ2-7,TGTGCCAGCAGCTTAGATGGTAGTGGGGTCTACGAGCAGTACTTC,CASSLDGSGVYEQYF
many,.,TRBV19,TRBJ2-7,TGTGCCAGTAGTACCGTCTTAGGGAACGAGCAGTACTTC,CASSTVLGNEQYF
few,TRBD1,TRBV6-1,TRBJ2-7,TGTGCCAGCAGCCAACCTAGGGGACAGAACTCCTACGAGCAGTACTTC,CASSQPRGQNSYEQYF
many,TRBD2,TRBV12-3/TRBV12-4,TRBJ2-3,TGTGCCAGCAGCCTCTTTCGGCGGGGGAGAAGCACAGATACGCAGTATTTT,CASSLFRRGRSTDTQYF
many,.,TRBV5-6,TRBJ2-2,TGTGCCAGCAGCCGGGACGGTGGTCGGGCCGGGGAGCTGTTTTTT,CASSRDGGRAGELFF
many,.,TRBV12-3/TRBV12-4,TRBJ1-4,TGTGCCAGCAGGTCAGGGGTCCCAAGAGAAAAACTGTTTTTT,CASRSGVPREKLFF
many,.,TRBV5-7,TRBJ1-5,TGTGCCAGCAGGTTAAGGACGGATAATCAGCCCCAGCATTTT,CASRLRTDNQPQHF
many,TRBD1,TRBV2,TRBJ2-3,TGTGCCAGCAGTGAGGGACAGGGAGCCACAGATACGCAGTATTTT,CASSEGQGATDTQYF
many,TRBD2,TRBV11-1,TRBJ2-1,TGTGCCAGCAGCTTTCACGAGTCCAGCGGGAGTCAGTTCTTC,CASSFHESSGSQFF
.,TRBD1,TRBV7-9,TRBJ1-2,TGTGCCAGCAGCCTCCTCCGGGACAGCGTCTATGGCTACACCTTC,CASSLLRDSVYGYTF
many,.,TRBV2,TRBJ2-1,TGTGCCAGCAGTGCGTCCGAACCTAGCTCCTACAATGAGCAGTTCTTC,CASSASEPSSYNEQFF
.,.,TRBV9,TRBJ1-3,TGTGCCAGCAGCGTAGATGGGGGTGGAAACACCACATATTTT,CASSVDGGGNTTYF
.,.,TRBV20-1,TRBJ1-1,TGCAGTGCTAGCACTAGAACTGAAGCTTTCTTT,CSASTRTEAFF
.,TRBD2,TRBV29-1,TRBJ2-3,TGCAGCGTTGAGACTAGCGGGAGGGGGGATACGCAGTATTTT,CSVETSGRGDTQYF
few,.,TRBV20-1,TRBJ1-4,TGCAGTGCTAGAGTTTCAGGGGTTGAGGAAAAACTGTTTTTT,CSARVSGVEEKLFF
many,.,TRBV6-9,TRBJ2-3,TGTGCCAGCAGTTTGACGGCCGTCACGAGGGGACTAGATACGCAGTATTTT,CASSLTAVTRGLDTQYF
.,TRBD1,TRBV20-1,TRBJ1-1,TGCAGTGTCAGACAGGGCATGAACACTGAAGCTTTCTTT,CSVRQGMNTEAFF
many,.,TRBV20-1,TRBJ1-5,TGCAGTGCTAGAACCGGGAGGGGCGACAATCAGCCCCAGCATTTT,CSARTGRGDNQPQHF